The 5 T cell receptor beta chains reported below all come from one sample, sequenced in a study of blood T cell repertoires in COVID-19. Only in-frame clones appear in the TCRdb table, and some are missing; sequencing was by immunoSEQ multiplex PCR. The repertoire consists of 250,000 to 300,000 clones, with under 90% occurring once and the leading ten covering roughly 2.3%. What was sequenced was peripheral blood. These receptors came from a man between 45 and 60 years old with acute or convalescent COVID-19.

The chain carries TRBV6-5 and TRBJ2-1, with 7 bases fitting TRBD2. Germline assignment: CDR1 MNHEY and CDR2 SVGAGI. J gave up 2 bases and V 8 bases, and 9 bases lay outside the gene matches. The CDR3 length is 15 residues. CDR3 sequence: CASGSSGPAYNEQFF. The CDR3 nucleotides are TGTGCCAGCGGGTCTAGCGGACCAGCCTACAATGAGCAGTTCTTC.

The chain combines TRBV5-1 with TRBJ1-1; tentatively, D is TRBD1 (5 bases). This CDR3 is 13 amino acids long. Looked up from germline, CDR1 is SGHRS and CDR2 is YFSETQ. Trimming left V 2 bases short and J 7 bases short, with 12 bases between. CDR3 nucleotides: TGCGCCAGCAGCTTTAACAGACAGAATGAAGCTTTCTTT. Its protein is CASSFNRQNEAFF.

This clone was observed a handful of times. The chain employs TRBV7-9 and TRBJ1-5; D unclear. CDR1 is SEHNR and CDR2 is FQNEAQ in the germline V gene (reference sequence). This CDR3 has 13 amino acids. Between the trimmed V and J ends, which lost 3 bases and 8 bases, there was a span of 11 bases. CDR3 coding DNA: TGTGCCAGCAGCTTCGCGGATTGGGAGCCCCAGCATTTT. Encoded protein: CASSFADWEPQHF.

This clone came up once. The genes are TRBV9 and TRBJ1-5, with D perhaps TRBD1 (5 bases). V lost 3 bases and J 6 bases, leaving 16 bases between the germline ends. Germline values: CDR1 SGDLS, CDR2 YYNGEE. This CDR3 spans 15 amino acids. CDR3: CASSERGEVGQPQHF. The CDR3, as DNA: TGTGCCAGCAGCGAGCGGGGGGAGGTAGGTCAGCCCCAGCATTTT.

The chain is built from TRBV15 and TRBJ2-1; 14 positions match TRBD2. This CDR3 has 17 amino acids. CDR1 is LNHNV, CDR2 YYDKDF, per germline (reference sequence). Germline trimming cut 5 bases from V and 0 bases from J; bases unmatched to any gene: 3. The CDR3 sequence: CATSPGLAGGSYNEQFF. The CDR3 DNA sequence: TGTGCCACCAGCCCCGGACTAGCGGGGGGCTCCTACAATGAGCAGTTCTTC.